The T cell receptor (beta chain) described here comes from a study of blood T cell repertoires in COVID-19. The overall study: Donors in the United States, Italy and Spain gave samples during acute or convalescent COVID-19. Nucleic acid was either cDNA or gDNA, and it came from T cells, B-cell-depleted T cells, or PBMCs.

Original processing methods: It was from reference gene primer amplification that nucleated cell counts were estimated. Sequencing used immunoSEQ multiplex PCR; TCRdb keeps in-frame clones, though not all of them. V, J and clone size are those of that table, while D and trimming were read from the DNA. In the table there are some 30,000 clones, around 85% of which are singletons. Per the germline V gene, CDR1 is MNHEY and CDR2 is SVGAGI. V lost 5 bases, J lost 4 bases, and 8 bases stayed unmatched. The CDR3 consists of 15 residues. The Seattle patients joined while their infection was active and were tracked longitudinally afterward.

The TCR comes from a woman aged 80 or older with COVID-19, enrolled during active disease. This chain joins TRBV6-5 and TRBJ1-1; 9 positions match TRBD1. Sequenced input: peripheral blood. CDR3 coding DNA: TGTGCCAGCAGTCTCCGGGACAGGGACCGCACTGAAGCTTTCTTT. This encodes CASSLRDRDRTEAFF.